These T cell receptor beta chains were read from a single sample in a study of shared clonotypes between healthy human individuals. TCRdb's copy holds only in-frame clones and misses some; the assay was immunoSEQ multiplex PCR. The table includes some 2,500,000 clones, about 90% detected once. Sequencing was done on a sample of naive CD4+ T cells from PBMCs. All receptors derive from a man between 18 and 29 years old in good health. Some clones in this sample may be carry-over from other donors' samples. Each CDR3 is given with its conserved first and last residue. Fields, in order: CDR3 length, clone size, V gene, CDR3 protein. Size values are once, few and many counts, or a class for expanded clones, and some rows have none.

CDR3 length: 19; clone size: once; V gene: TRBV7-9; CDR3 protein: CASSPRRTGGPGISGELFF
CDR3 length: 15; clone size: NA; V gene: TRBV5-1; CDR3 protein: CASRTRQGMNTEAFF
CDR3 length: 15; clone size: NA; V gene: TRBV18; CDR3 protein: CASSAGTSDYNEQFF
CDR3 length: 19; clone size: once; V gene: TRBV6-1; CDR3 protein: CASSEGGLAGALAKNIQYF
CDR3 length: 15; clone size: NA; V gene: TRBV4-1; CDR3 protein: CASSQGRAAYNEQFF
CDR3 length: 13; clone size: NA; V gene: TRBV6-6; CDR3 protein: CASSDRTRNEQFF
CDR3 length: 14; clone size: NA; V gene: TRBV5-4; CDR3 protein: CASSSGQGIREQYF
CDR3 length: 16; clone size: few; V gene: TRBV4-2; CDR3 protein: CASSQLGGQGPTEAFF
CDR3 length: 15; clone size: NA; V gene: TRBV5-1; CDR3 protein: CASSPRDSRNQPQHF
CDR3 length: 15; clone size: NA; V gene: TRBV25-1; CDR3 protein: CASSESRGRGETQYF
CDR3 length: 15; clone size: NA; V gene: TRBV4-1; CDR3 protein: CASSQGTDTVQPQHF
CDR3 length: 15; clone size: NA; V gene: TRBV19; CDR3 protein: CASSIQSESTYEQYF
CDR3 length: 16; clone size: NA; V gene: TRBV7-9; CDR3 protein: CASSLTSKRSYNEQFF
CDR3 length: 17; clone size: NA; V gene: TRBV5-6; CDR3 protein: CASISYYRDTNTGELFF
CDR3 length: 14; clone size: NA; V gene: TRBV27; CDR3 protein: CASSPPGTLNIQYF
CDR3 length: 11; clone size: NA; V gene: TRBV29-1; CDR3 protein: CSVGDGAWAFF
CDR3 length: 16; clone size: NA; V gene: TRBV4-3; CDR3 protein: CASSQKPGGITDTQYF
CDR3 length: 13; clone size: once; V gene: TRBV27; CDR3 protein: CASSYRYMGEQFF
CDR3 length: 14; clone size: NA; V gene: TRBV28; CDR3 protein: CASSLQGRGSPLHF
CDR3 length: 13; clone size: NA; V gene: TRBV4-3; CDR3 protein: CASSQERYGELFF
CDR3 length: 13; clone size: NA; V gene: TRBV27; CDR3 protein: CASSLFRKETQYF
CDR3 length: 14; clone size: NA; V gene: TRBV5-4; CDR3 protein: CASSPVLAGEKQFF
CDR3 length: 17; clone size: NA; V gene: TRBV4-2; CDR3 protein: CASSQRFGGSKNYGYTF
CDR3 length: 15; clone size: few; V gene: TRBV4-2; CDR3 protein: CASSQMDRGREKLFF
CDR3 length: 15; clone size: NA; V gene: TRBV28; CDR3 protein: CASSPPNRGLETQYF
CDR3 length: 16; clone size: NA; V gene: TRBV5-1; CDR3 protein: CASSLTTTSGRGTQYF
CDR3 length: 13; clone size: once; V gene: TRBV30; CDR3 protein: CAWTSSWSGELFF
CDR3 length: 13; clone size: once; V gene: TRBV11-2; CDR3 protein: CASSQDRYTEAFF
CDR3 length: 15; clone size: NA; V gene: TRBV6-5; CDR3 protein: CASSRRLAGTGELFF
CDR3 length: 12; clone size: NA; V gene: TRBV28; CDR3 protein: CASMPGTDTQYF
CDR3 length: 16; clone size: NA; V gene: TRBV11-2; CDR3 protein: CASSLVAGVAVYEQYF
CDR3 length: 14; clone size: NA; V gene: TRBV7-2; CDR3 protein: CASSRGWGQETQYF
CDR3 length: 15; clone size: NA; V gene: TRBV4-1; CDR3 protein: CASSQVPGFNEKLFF
CDR3 length: 16; clone size: NA; V gene: TRBV10-3; CDR3 protein: CAISDDIGQTSGEQYF
CDR3 length: 13; clone size: NA; V gene: TRBV2; CDR3 protein: CASNQGASTEAFF
CDR3 length: 15; clone size: NA; V gene: TRBV2; CDR3 protein: CASSEEAGAADTQYF
CDR3 length: 19; clone size: NA; V gene: TRBV10-2; CDR3 protein: CASSESSPGSPYSNQPQHF
CDR3 length: 15; clone size: NA; V gene: TRBV6-6; CDR3 protein: CASSPGQRNTGELFF
CDR3 length: 13; clone size: NA; V gene: TRBV2; CDR3 protein: CASSSEQNTEAFF
CDR3 length: 14; clone size: NA; V gene: TRBV5-4; CDR3 protein: CASSLPRNTGELFF